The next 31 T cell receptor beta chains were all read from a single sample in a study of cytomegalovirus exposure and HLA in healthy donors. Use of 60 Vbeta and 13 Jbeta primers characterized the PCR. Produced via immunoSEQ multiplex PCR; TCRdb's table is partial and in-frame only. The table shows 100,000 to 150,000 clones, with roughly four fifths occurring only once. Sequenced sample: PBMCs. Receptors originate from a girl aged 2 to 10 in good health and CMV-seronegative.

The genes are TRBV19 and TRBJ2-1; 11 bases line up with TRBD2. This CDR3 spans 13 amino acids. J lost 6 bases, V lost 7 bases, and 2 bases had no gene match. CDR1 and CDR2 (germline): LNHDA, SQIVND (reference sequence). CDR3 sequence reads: CASTSGGPNEQFF. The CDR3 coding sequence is TGTGCCAGTACTAGCGGGGGGCCCAATGAGCAGTTCTTC.

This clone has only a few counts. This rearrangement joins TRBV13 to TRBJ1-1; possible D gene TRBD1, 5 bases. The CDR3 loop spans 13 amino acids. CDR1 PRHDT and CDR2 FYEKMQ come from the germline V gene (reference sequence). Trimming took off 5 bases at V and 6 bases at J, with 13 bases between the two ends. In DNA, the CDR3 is TGTGCCAGCAGCCCAACCCCGGGGGCTGAAGCTTTCTTT. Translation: CASSPTPGAEAFF.

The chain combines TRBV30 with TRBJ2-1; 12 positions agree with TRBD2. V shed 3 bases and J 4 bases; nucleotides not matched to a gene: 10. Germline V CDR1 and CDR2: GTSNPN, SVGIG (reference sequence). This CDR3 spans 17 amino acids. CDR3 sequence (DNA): TGTGCCTGGAGCGCTCCCCTCGGACTAGCGGGATACAATGAGCAGTTCTTC. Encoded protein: CAWSAPLGLAGYNEQFF.

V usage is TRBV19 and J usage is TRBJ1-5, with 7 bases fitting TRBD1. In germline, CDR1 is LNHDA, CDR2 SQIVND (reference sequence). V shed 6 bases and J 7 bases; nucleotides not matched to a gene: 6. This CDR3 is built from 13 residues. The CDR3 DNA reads TGTGCCAGTAGATGGTCAGGGGGGCAGCCCCAGCATTTT. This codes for CASRWSGGQPQHF.

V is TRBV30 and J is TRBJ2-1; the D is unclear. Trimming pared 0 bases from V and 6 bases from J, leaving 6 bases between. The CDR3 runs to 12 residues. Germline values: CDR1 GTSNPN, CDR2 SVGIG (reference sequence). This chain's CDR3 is CAWSVMFNEQFF. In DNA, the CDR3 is TGTGCCTGGAGTGTTATGTTCAATGAGCAGTTCTTC.

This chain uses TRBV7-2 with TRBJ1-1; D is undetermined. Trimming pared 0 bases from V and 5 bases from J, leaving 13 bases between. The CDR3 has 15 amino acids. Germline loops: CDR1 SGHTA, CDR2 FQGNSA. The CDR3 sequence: CASSLASLTGTEAFF. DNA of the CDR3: TGTGCCAGCAGCTTAGCTAGCTTGACGGGGACTGAAGCTTTCTTT.

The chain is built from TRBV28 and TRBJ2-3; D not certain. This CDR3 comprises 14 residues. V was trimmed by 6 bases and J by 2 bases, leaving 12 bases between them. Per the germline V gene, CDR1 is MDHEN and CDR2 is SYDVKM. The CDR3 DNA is TGTGCCAGCAGCCAGGTGCCATACACAGATACGCAGTATTTT. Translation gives CASSQVPYTDTQYF.

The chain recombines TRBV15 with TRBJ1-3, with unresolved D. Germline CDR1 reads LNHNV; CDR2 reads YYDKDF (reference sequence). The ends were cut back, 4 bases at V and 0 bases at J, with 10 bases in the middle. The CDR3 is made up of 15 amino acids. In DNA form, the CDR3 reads TGTGCCACCAGCACCTACAGCTACTCTGGAAACACCATATATTTT. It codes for CATSTYSYSGNTIYF.

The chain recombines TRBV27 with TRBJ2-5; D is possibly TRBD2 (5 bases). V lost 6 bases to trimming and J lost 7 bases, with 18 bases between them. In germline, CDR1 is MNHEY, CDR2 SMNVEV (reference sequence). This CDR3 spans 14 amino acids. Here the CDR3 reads CASSPWGELRTQYF. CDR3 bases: TGTGCCAGCAGCCCATGGGGAGAGCTTAGGACCCAGTACTTC.

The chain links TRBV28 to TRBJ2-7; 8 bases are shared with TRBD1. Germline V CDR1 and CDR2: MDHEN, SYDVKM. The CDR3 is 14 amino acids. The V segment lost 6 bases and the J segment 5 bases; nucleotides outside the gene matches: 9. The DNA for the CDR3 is TGTGCCAGCAGGTTTGACAGGGGAGTCAACGAGCAGTACTTC. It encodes CASRFDRGVNEQYF.

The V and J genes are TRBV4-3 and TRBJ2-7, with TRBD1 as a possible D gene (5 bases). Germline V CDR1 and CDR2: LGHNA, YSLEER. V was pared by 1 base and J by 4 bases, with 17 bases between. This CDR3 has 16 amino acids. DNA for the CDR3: TGCGCCAGCAGCCAAGCGCCGAAAGACAGACTGTACGAGCAGTACTTC. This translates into CASSQAPKDRLYEQYF.

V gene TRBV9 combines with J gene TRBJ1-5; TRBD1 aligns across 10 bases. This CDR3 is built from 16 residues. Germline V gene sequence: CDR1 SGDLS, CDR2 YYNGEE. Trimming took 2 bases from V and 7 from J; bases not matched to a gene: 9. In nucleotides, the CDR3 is TGTGCCAGCAGCGTCGCCGGGACAGGGGACAGACAGCCCCAGCATTTT. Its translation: CASSVAGTGDRQPQHF.

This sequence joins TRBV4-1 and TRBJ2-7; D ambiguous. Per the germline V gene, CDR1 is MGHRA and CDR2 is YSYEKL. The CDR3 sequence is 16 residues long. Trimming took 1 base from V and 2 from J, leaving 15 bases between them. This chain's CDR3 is CASSQAGSSVTYEQYF. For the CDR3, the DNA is TGCGCCAGCAGCCAAGCCGGGTCGTCAGTTACCTACGAGCAGTACTTC.

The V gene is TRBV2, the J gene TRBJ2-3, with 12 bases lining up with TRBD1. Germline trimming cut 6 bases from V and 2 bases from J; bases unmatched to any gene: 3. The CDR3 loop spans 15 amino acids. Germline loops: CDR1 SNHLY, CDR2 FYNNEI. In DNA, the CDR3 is TGTGCCAGCAGGGGACAGGGGGCGTTCACAGATACGCAGTATTTT. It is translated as CASRGQGAFTDTQYF.

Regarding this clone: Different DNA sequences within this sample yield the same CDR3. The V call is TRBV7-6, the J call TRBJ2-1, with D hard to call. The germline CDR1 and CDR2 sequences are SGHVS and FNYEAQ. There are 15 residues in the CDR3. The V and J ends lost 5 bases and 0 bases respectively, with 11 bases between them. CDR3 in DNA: TGTGCCAGCAGCCCTGACTCGAGCTCCTACAATGAGCAGTTCTTC. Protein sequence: CASSPDSSSYNEQFF.

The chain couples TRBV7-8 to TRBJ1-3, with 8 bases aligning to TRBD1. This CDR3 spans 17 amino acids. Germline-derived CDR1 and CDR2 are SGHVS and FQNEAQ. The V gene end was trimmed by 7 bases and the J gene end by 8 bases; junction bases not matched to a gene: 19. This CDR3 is CASTALQTLTGADTIYF. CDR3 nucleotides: TGTGCCAGCACCGCCTTACAAACACTGACAGGGGCAGACACCATATATTTT.

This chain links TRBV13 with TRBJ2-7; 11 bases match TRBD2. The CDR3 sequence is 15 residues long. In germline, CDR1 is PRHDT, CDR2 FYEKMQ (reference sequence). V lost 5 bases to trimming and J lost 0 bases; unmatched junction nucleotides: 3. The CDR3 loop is CASSGLAGGSYEQYF. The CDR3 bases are TGTGCCAGCAGCGGGCTAGCGGGGGGCTCCTACGAGCAGTACTTC.

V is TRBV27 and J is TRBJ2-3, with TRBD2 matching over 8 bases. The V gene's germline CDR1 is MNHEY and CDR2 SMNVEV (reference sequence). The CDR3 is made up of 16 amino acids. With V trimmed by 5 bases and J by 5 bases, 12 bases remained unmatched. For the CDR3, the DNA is TGTGCCAGCAGTACCTTAGCGGGATCAGCCAGAGATACGCAGTATTTT. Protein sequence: CASSTLAGSARDTQYF.

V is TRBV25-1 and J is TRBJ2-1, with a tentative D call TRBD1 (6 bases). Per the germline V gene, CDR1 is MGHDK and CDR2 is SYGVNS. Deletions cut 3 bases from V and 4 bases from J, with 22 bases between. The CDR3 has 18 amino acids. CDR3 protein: CASSDPHLAGTPYNEQFF. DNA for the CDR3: TGTGCCAGCAGTGACCCCCATTTGGCCGGGACACCTTACAATGAGCAGTTCTTC. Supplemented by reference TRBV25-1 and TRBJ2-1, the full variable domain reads EADIYQTPRYLVIGTGKKITLECSQTMGHDKMYWYQQDPGMELHLIHYSYGVNSTEKGDLSSESTVSRIRTEHFPLTLESARPSHTSQYLCASSDPHLAGTPYNEQFFGPGTRLTVL.

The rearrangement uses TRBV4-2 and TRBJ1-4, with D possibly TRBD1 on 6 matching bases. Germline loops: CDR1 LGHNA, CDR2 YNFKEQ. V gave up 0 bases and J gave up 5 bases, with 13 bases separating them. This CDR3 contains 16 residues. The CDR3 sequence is CASSQDGRGENEKLFF. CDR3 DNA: TGTGCCAGCAGCCAAGATGGGAGGGGGGAAAATGAAAAACTGTTTTTT.

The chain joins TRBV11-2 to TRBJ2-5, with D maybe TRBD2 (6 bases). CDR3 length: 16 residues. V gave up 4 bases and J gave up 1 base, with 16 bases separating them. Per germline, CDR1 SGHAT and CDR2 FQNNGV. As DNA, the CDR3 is TGTGCCAGCAGCTGGGTTGGAGGGAAAGGCCAAGAGACCCAGTACTTC. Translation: CASSWVGGKGQETQYF.

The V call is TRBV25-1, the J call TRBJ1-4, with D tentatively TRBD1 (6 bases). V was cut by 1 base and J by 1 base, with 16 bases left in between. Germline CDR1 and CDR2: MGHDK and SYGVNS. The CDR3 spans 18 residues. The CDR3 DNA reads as TGTGCCAGCAGTGAATTTAGCACAGGGAGTGGAACTAATGAAAAACTGTTTTTT. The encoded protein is CASSEFSTGSGTNEKLFF.

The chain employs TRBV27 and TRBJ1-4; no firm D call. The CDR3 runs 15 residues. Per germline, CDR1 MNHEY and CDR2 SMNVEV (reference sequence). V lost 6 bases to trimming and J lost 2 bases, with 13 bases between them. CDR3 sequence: CASRDRGSTNEKLFF. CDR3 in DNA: TGTGCCAGCAGGGATCGAGGGAGCACTAATGAAAAACTGTTTTTT.

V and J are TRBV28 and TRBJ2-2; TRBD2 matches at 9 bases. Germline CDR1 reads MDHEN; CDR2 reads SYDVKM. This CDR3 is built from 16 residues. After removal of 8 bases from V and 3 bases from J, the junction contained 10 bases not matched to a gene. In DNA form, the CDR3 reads TGTGCCAGCTCCGGCGGGAGGGGGGGGGACACCGGGGAGCTGTTTTTT. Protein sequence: CASSGGRGGDTGELFF.

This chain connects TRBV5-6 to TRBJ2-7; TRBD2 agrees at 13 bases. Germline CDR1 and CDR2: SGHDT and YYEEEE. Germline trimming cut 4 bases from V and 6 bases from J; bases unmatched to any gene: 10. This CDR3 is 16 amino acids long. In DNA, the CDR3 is TGTGCCAGCAGCCTCTCTGGACTAGCGGGAGTCCGCGAGCAGTACTTC. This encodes CASSLSGLAGVREQYF.

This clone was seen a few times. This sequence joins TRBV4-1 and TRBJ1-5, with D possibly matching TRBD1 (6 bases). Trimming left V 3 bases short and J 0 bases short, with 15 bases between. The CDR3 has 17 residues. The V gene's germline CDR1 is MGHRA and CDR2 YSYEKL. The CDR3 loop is CASSQGSRTDSNQPQHF. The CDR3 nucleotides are TGCGCCAGCAGCCAGGGGTCAAGGACAGATAGCAATCAGCCCCAGCATTTT.

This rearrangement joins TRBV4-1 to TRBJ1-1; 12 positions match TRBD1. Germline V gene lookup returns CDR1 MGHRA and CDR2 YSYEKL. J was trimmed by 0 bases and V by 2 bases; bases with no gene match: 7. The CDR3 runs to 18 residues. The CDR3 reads CASSQPRRDRGLNTEAFF. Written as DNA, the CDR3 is TGCGCCAGCAGCCAACCTCGAAGGGACAGGGGGCTGAACACTGAAGCTTTCTTT.

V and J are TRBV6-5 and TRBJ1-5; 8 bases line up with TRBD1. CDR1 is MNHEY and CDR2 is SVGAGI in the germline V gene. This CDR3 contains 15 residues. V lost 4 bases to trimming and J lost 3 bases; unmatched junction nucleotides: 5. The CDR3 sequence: CASSSRTGTNQPQHF. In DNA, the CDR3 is TGTGCCAGCAGTTCTCGGACAGGGACCAATCAGCCCCAGCATTTT.

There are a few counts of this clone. DNA of the CDR3: TGTGCCAGCTCACCCTGGGCCCCGAACACTGAAGCTTTCTTT. Translation: CASSPWAPNTEAFF. The gene calls are TRBV18 and TRBJ1-1; D gene unclear. Germline V CDR1 and CDR2: KGHSH, LQKENI. The CDR3 runs to 14 residues. Trimming took 3 bases from V and 1 from J, leaving 9 bases between them.

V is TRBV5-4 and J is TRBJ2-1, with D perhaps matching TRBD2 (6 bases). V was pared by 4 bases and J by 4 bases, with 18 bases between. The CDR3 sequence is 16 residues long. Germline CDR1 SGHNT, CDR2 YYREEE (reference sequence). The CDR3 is CASSLARFLGYNEQFF. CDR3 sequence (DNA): TGTGCCAGCAGCCTAGCGCGGTTTTTGGGGTACAATGAGCAGTTCTTC. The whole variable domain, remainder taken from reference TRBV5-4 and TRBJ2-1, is ETGVTQSPTHLIKTRGQQVTLRCSSQSGHNTVSWYQQALGQGPQFIFQYYREEENGRGNFPPRFSGLQFPNYSSELNVNALELDDSALYLCASSLARFLGYNEQFFGPGTRLTVL.

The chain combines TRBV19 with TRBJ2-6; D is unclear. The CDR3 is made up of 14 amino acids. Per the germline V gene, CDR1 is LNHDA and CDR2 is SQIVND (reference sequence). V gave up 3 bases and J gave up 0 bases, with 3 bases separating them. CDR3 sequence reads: CASSISSGANVLTF. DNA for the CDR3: TGTGCCAGTAGTATCAGCTCTGGGGCCAACGTCCTGACTTTC.